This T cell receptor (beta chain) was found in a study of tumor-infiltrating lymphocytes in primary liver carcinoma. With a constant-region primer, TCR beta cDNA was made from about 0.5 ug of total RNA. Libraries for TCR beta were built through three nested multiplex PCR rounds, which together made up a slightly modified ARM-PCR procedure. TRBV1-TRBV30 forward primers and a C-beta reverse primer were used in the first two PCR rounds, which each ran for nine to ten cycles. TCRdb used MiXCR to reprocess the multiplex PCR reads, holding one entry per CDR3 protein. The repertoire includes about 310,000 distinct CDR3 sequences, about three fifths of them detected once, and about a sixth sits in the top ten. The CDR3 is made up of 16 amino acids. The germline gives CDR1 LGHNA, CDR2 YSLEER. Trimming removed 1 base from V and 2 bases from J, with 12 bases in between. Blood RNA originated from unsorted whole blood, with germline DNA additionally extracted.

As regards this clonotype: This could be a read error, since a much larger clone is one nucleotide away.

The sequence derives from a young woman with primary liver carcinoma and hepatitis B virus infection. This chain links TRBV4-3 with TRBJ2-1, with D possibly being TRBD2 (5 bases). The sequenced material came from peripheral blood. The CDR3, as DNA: TGCGCCAGCAGCCAAGTTCTGACGGGGACCTACAATGAGCAGTTCTTC. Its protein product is CASSQVLTGTYNEQFF.